What follows is one T cell receptor (beta chain) and its context. The sample is drawn from a study of OX40 agonist ivuxolimab in advanced cancers. The CDR3 contains 11 residues. Germline assignment: CDR1 SQVTM and CDR2 ANQGSEA. V was trimmed by 7 bases and J by 4 bases, leaving 10 bases between them. The assay was immunoSEQ multiplex PCR, and TCRdb's table has in-frame clones only and misses some. The repertoire consists of about 81,000 clones, with 93% occurring once and the leading ten covering roughly 13%. The source of this sequence is an adult with an advanced solid tumor such as melanoma, head and neck, liver or kidney cancer. The rearrangement joins TRBV29-1 to TRBJ1-2; D remains ambiguous. This specimen was CD4+ or CD8+ T cells sorted from blood, taken in a trial of the OX40 agonist ivuxolimab. The CDR3 region has the DNA TGCAGCGCACCGGTCGGCTATGGCTACACCTTC. It translates to CSAPVGYGYTF.